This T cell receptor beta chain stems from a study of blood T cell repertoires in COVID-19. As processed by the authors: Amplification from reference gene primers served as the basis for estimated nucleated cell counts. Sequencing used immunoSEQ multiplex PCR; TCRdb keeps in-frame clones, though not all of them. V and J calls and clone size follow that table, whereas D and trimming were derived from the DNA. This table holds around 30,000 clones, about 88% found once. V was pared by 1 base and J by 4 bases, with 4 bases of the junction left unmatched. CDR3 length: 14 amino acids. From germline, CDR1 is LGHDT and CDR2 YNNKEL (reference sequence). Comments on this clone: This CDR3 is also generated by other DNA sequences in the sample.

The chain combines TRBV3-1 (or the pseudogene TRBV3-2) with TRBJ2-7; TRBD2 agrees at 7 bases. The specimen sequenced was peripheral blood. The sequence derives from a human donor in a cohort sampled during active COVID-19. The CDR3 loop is CASSQGLAGYEQYF. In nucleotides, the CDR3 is TGTGCCAGCAGCCAAGGACTAGCAGGTTACGAGCAGTACTTC.